There are a few counts of the clone carrying this TCR beta chain. TCRdb keeps only in-frame clones here, not all; method: immunoSEQ multiplex PCR. The data hold approximately 10,000 clones, with 75% to 90% observed a single time. This record belongs to a study of pediatric ulcerative colitis. The sequencing input was blood. The sequence was obtained from a girl aged 10 to 17 with moderate ulcerative colitis.

CDR3 in DNA: TGTGCCAGCAGCTTTGTCGAGAACACTGAAGCTTTCTTT. The encoded protein is CASSFVENTEAFF. V usage is TRBV7-9 and J usage is TRBJ1-1; D remains ambiguous. Germline-derived CDR1 and CDR2 are SEHNR and FQNEAQ (reference sequence). The CDR3 runs to 13 residues. The V end was cut by 3 bases, the J end by 1 base, with 6 bases between.